The 23 T cell receptor beta chains presented below share a single source sample, sequenced in a study of PD-1 blockade in classical Hodgkin lymphoma. Each patient experienced a relapse that followed autologous stem cell transplantation, and brentuximab vedotin exposure varied. Sequenced by immunoSEQ multiplex PCR; TCRdb stores in-frame clones only, minus some. Of about 41,000 clones listed, around three quarters are singletons. The sequencing used peripheral blood mononuclear cells (PBMCs), collected at baseline. These receptors originate from a human donor with classical Hodgkin lymphoma.

This clone is medium-sized in the sample. J is TRBJ1-5 and V is TRBV18; D might be TRBD1 (6 bases). The CDR3 spans 14 residues. Trimming took off 3 bases at V and 5 bases at J, with 11 bases between the two ends. The germline CDR1 and CDR2 sequences are KGHSH and LQKENI. This CDR3 is CASSPWTVDQPQHF. The CDR3 nucleotides are TGTGCCAGCTCACCTTGGACAGTCGATCAGCCCCAGCATTTT.

The chain uses TRBV6-6 and TRBJ2-5; weak D call: TRBD2 (5 bases). CDR1 and CDR2 from the germline V gene are MNHNY and SVGAGI (reference sequence). Trimming removed 7 bases at V and 0 bases at J, with 9 bases between. This CDR3 is built from 13 residues. The CDR3 spells CASMEAYQETQYF. The CDR3 nucleotides are TGTGCCAGCATGGAGGCGTACCAAGAGACCCAGTACTTC.

The chain employs TRBV2 and TRBJ2-3; TRBD2 is a possible D gene (6 bases). Looked up from germline, CDR1 is SNHLY and CDR2 is FYNNEI. Between the trimmed V and J ends, which lost 1 base and 5 bases, there was a span of 16 bases. The CDR3 contains 16 residues. CDR3 loop: CASSEGGGTTRDTQYF. CDR3 bases: TGTGCCAGCAGTGAAGGCGGAGGGACGACCCGAGATACGCAGTATTTT.

This chain connects TRBV7-3 to TRBJ2-7, with TRBD1 matching over 7 bases. Germline-derived CDR1 and CDR2 are SGHTA and FQGTGA. The ends lost 5 bases at V and 3 bases at J; junction bases unmatched: 13. The CDR3 runs 16 residues. The CDR3 protein is CASSLRAGDRDYEQYF. CDR3 DNA: TGTGCCAGCAGCCTAAGGGCTGGGGACAGAGACTACGAGCAGTACTTC.

This clone appeared a few times. The chain carries TRBV6-6 and TRBJ1-2; 8 bases align to TRBD1. The germline V gene has CDR1 MNHNY and CDR2 SVGAGI (reference sequence). Unmatched junction bases numbered 4, after V lost 0 bases and J lost 4 bases. The CDR3 totals 15 residues. Here the CDR3 DNA reads TGTGCCAGCAGTTACTCAGGACAGGGTGTCTATGGCTACACCTTC. Its translation: CASSYSGQGVYGYTF.

The CDR3 bases are TGTGCCAGCAGTTACTACAATGAGCAGTTCTTC. Residues: CASSYYNEQFF. V usage is TRBV27 and J usage is TRBJ2-1, with D unclear. The CDR3 runs 11 residues. Germline V gene lookup returns CDR1 MNHEY and CDR2 SMNVEV (reference sequence). The V and J ends lost 4 bases and 3 bases respectively, with 1 base between them.

V is TRBV7-3 and J is TRBJ2-1, with D tentatively TRBD1 or TRBD2 (5 bases each). Germline assignment: CDR1 SGHTA and CDR2 FQGTGA. The CDR3 is 12 residues long. V gave up 1 base and J gave up 10 bases, with 8 bases separating them. The CDR3 here is CASSLRGNEQFF. The CDR3 nucleotides are TGTGCCAGCAGCTTAAGGGGGAACGAGCAGTTCTTC.

V usage is TRBV19 and J usage is TRBJ2-1, with TRBD1 matching 10 bases. Per the germline V gene, CDR1 is LNHDA and CDR2 is SQIVND (reference sequence). With V trimmed by 9 bases and J by 6 bases, 14 bases remained unmatched. This CDR3 spans 16 amino acids. The CDR3 DNA follows: TGTGCCAGCCGACGGGAGGGACAGGGGATGTTCAATGAGCAGTTCTTC. Translating gives CASRREGQGMFNEQFF.

The V and J genes are TRBV6-5 and TRBJ2-7, with a tentative D call TRBD1 (5 bases). The V gene lost 0 bases and the J gene lost 3 bases, with 6 bases spanning the gap. Per the germline V gene, CDR1 is MNHEY and CDR2 is SVGAGI. This CDR3 has 13 residues. CDR3 DNA: TGTGCCAGCAGTTACTCGCAGGGCTACGAGCAGTACTTC. Its protein product is CASSYSQGYEQYF.

The CDR3 DNA reads as TGTGCCAGCAGTTCCTACCTAGGGACAGGGAACTATGGCTACACCTTC. Translated: CASSSYLGTGNYGYTF. V is TRBV27 and J is TRBJ1-2; 9 bases are shared with TRBD1. Germline-derived CDR1 and CDR2 are MNHEY and SMNVEV (reference sequence). V was pared by 4 bases and J by 2 bases, with 8 bases of the junction left unmatched. CDR3 length: 16 residues.

The chain links TRBV6-5 to TRBJ1-4; tentative D call: TRBD1 (5 bases). The V end was cut by 10 bases, the J end by 5 bases, with 17 bases between. Germline CDR1 MNHEY, CDR2 SVGAGI. The CDR3 has 14 amino acids. The CDR3 loop reads CATRKGQQNEKLFF. In nucleotides, the CDR3 is TGTGCCACCCGTAAAGGACAACAGAATGAAAAACTGTTTTTT.

Only one count was recorded for this clone. The V and J genes are TRBV19 and TRBJ2-7; TRBD1 agrees at 9 bases. J gave up 8 bases and V 5 bases, and 16 bases lay outside the gene matches. The length of the CDR3 is 16 residues. CDR1 is LNHDA and CDR2 is SQIVND in the germline V gene (reference sequence). The CDR3 loop is CASSAVTGQGAWKQYF. The CDR3 region has the DNA TGTGCCAGTAGTGCGGTAACGGGACAGGGAGCCTGGAAGCAGTACTTC.

The chain joins TRBV10-3 to TRBJ1-2; the D gene is possibly TRBD1 (5 bases). Per germline, CDR1 ENHRY and CDR2 SYGVKD. This CDR3 contains 14 residues. V lost 2 bases and J lost 4, with 11 bases in between. The DNA for the CDR3 is TGTGCCATCAGTGAGACGGGGGAGGTCTATGGCTACACCTTC. Its translation: CAISETGEVYGYTF.

V and J are TRBV27 and TRBJ1-1; D is unclear. V was clipped by 3 bases and J by 2 bases, with 10 bases between them. Germline V gene sequence: CDR1 MNHEY, CDR2 SMNVEV (reference sequence). This CDR3 contains 14 residues. CDR3 in DNA: TGTGCCAGCAGTTTCCTTTCGGTAAACACTGAAGCTTTCTTT. Amino acid sequence: CASSFLSVNTEAFF.

This sequence joins TRBV6-5 and TRBJ1-1, with unresolved D. CDR3 length: 14 amino acids. V lost 2 bases to trimming and J lost 0 bases, with 7 bases between them. Germline V lookup: CDR1 MNHEY, CDR2 SVGAGI. As DNA, the CDR3 is TGTGCCAGCAGTTACGGCAGCCTGAACACTGAAGCTTTCTTT. It is translated as CASSYGSLNTEAFF.

This clone has a count of ten or more. The chain has TRBV11-2 and TRBJ1-5; D gene ambiguous. Germline V gene sequence: CDR1 SGHAT, CDR2 FQNNGV. Trimming cost V 5 bases and J 0 bases, with 5 bases left between them. The CDR3 sequence is 13 residues long. The CDR3 DNA follows: TGTGCCAGCAGCCCAAATAGCAATCAGCCCCAGCATTTT. The encoded protein is CASSPNSNQPQHF.

The chain recombines TRBV9 with TRBJ2-7; no clear D gene. This CDR3 comprises 15 residues. V lost 2 bases and J lost 1, with 13 bases in between. CDR1 and CDR2 (germline): SGDLS, YYNGEE. CDR3 DNA sequence: TGTGCCAGCAGCGTCGGTTCTACCCTTTCCTACGAGCAGTACTTC. Translated: CASSVGSTLSYEQYF.

This clone has only a few counts. V usage is TRBV4-1 and J usage is TRBJ1-1; D call uncertain. CDR1 and CDR2 from the germline V gene are MGHRA and YSYEKL. There are 16 residues in the CDR3. The V gene lost 0 bases and the J gene lost 3 bases, with 14 bases spanning the gap. The CDR3 reads CASSQDFGFGYTEAFF. In DNA form, the CDR3 reads TGCGCCAGCAGCCAAGATTTTGGTTTCGGGTACACTGAAGCTTTCTTT.

The chain combines TRBV11-1 with TRBJ2-2; no definite D call. The CDR3 runs to 15 residues. Trimming removed 2 bases from V and 2 bases from J, with 9 bases in between. Germline V gives CDR1 SGHAT, CDR2 FQDESV (reference sequence). CDR3 residues: CASSLTPINTGELFF. The CDR3 DNA follows: TGTGCCAGCAGCTTAACGCCAATAAACACCGGGGAGCTGTTTTTT.

The chain employs TRBV7-2 and TRBJ2-7; 7 nucleotides match TRBD2. V gave up 0 bases and J gave up 7 bases; unmatched junction bases: 6. Germline lookup yields CDR1 SGHTA and CDR2 FQGNSA. The CDR3 length is 14 residues. In DNA form, the CDR3 reads TGTGCCAGCAGCTTAGCGGGAGGGTTATTTGAGCAGTACTTC. Its translation is CASSLAGGLFEQYF.

J is TRBJ1-5 and V is TRBV28, with D unclear. The CDR3 contains 15 residues. The V gene's germline CDR1 is MDHEN and CDR2 SYDVKM. The V end was cut by 5 bases, the J end by 1 base, with 12 bases between. As DNA, the CDR3 is TGTGCCAGCAGTCAACTGAGGGAGAGCAATCAGCCCCAGCATTTT. Translation: CASSQLRESNQPQHF.

V usage is TRBV6-5 and J usage is TRBJ1-1; a possible D gene is TRBD1 (5 bases). The CDR3 runs 13 residues. Trimming removed 0 bases from V and 10 bases from J, with 12 bases in between. CDR1 and CDR2 (germline): MNHEY, SVGAGI. CDR3 sequence: CASSYSGEYGAFF. DNA of the CDR3: TGTGCCAGCAGTTACTCGGGGGAATACGGAGCTTTCTTT.

The CDR3 loop is CASSLLNTEAFF. CDR3 DNA: TGTGCCAGCAGTCTGCTGAACACTGAAGCTTTCTTT. The chain links TRBV7-9 to TRBJ1-1; D is ambiguous. Germline V gene lookup returns CDR1 SEHNR and CDR2 FQNEAQ (reference sequence). This CDR3 region has 12 residues. V was cut by 6 bases and J by 0 bases, with 5 bases left in between.